This T cell receptor beta chain was sequenced during a study of shared clonotypes between healthy human individuals. Turning to the study itself: A couple of female and a few male donors aged 18 to 49 were enrolled.

General study points: Generation probabilities were higher for clonotypes shared across all four sorted-subset donors than for unshared ones.

With respect to this clone: Its cognate antigen is unknown. One end of the junction does not line up with germline, which may come from a read error.

Deep was the level used in running the assay. TCRdb's table, derived via immunoSEQ multiplex PCR, lists solely in-frame clones and lacks some. This sample carries about 2.4 million clones, just over 90% of them seen once, and the ten largest clones take 0.14%. This CDR3 contains 12 residues. Germline CDR1 and CDR2: SGHTA and FQGNSA. All donors were healthy HIV-negative adults lacking recent acute infections or vaccinations. This clonotype was sampled from a man between 18 and 35 years old in good health. This chain uses TRBV7-2 with TRBJ2-5; 8 bases line up with TRBD2. Sequences were obtained from naive CD4+ T cells sorted from blood. Subset meaning: CD45RA+ positively selected. Here the CDR3 DNA reads TGTGCCAGCAGCTTAGCGGTGGCGGGAGGAGACTTC. Encoded protein: CASSLAVAGGDF. The full variable domain, in which reference TRBV7-2 and TRBJ2-5 provide the parts outside the CDR3, is GAGVSQSPSNKVTEKGKDVELRCDPISGHTALYWYRQSLGQGLEFLIYFQGNSAPDKSGLPSDRFSAERTGGSVSTLTIQRTQQEDSAVYLCASSLAVAGGDFGPGTRLLVL.